The 28 T cell receptor beta chains listed next were all sequenced from one sample in a study of identifying expanded T cells in peripheral blood. The method was immunoSEQ multiplex PCR; TCRdb's version includes in-frame clones alone and lacks a portion of them. The sample lists about 130,000 clones, 75% to 90% occurring once. Sequenced input: blood. Source of these receptors: a person aged 18 to 75 in good health.

The rearrangement links TRBV6-6 to TRBJ1-2; TRBD1 matches at 7 bases. The germline gives CDR1 MNHNY, CDR2 SVGAGI (reference sequence). J lost 8 bases, V lost 7 bases, and 10 bases had no gene match. This CDR3 spans 13 amino acids. DNA for the CDR3: TGTGCCAGCATGGGACAGCCGTTTATGGGCTACACCTTC. As protein: CASMGQPFMGYTF.

This sequence joins TRBV5-1 and TRBJ1-2; 7 bases align to TRBD1. V gave up 0 bases and J gave up 1 base; unmatched junction bases: 0. The CDR3 runs to 14 residues. The germline CDR1 and CDR2 sequences are SGHRS and YFSETQ. CDR3 loop: CASSLGTGNYGYTF. The CDR3 DNA reads as TGCGCCAGCAGCTTGGGGACAGGTAACTATGGCTACACCTTC.

The sample holds a few counts of this clone. The chain joins TRBV4-1 to TRBJ1-2; no firm D call. Between the trimmed V and J ends, which lost 0 bases and 4 bases, there was a span of 9 bases. CDR3 size: 14 residues. Germline V gene sequence: CDR1 MGHRA, CDR2 YSYEKL. The CDR3 coding sequence is TGCGCCAGCAGCCAAGAGGATCAAGCCTATGGCTACACCTTC. This codes for CASSQEDQAYGYTF.

The chain employs TRBV10-3 and TRBJ1-1; D might be TRBD1 (6 bases). The CDR3 is made up of 14 amino acids. V lost 7 bases to trimming and J lost 1 base, with 13 bases between them. Germline V CDR1 and CDR2: ENHRY, SYGVKD. CDR3 sequence (DNA): TGTGCCATCATGGGGGCGCGGGGGAACACTGAAGCTTTCTTT. It is translated as CAIMGARGNTEAFF.

CDR3 in DNA: TGTGCCAGCAGCGTAGGGGTAGCGGGCTCCCAAGAGACCCAGTACTTC. Translated, it gives CASSVGVAGSQETQYF. The chain combines TRBV9 with TRBJ2-5, with TRBD2 matching over 7 bases. The CDR3 consists of 16 residues. With 0 bases clipped from V and 1 base from J, the junction kept 6 bases outside the gene matches. Germline assignment: CDR1 SGDLS and CDR2 YYNGEE.

This clone was seen more than once but under ten times. The chain combines TRBV6-1 with TRBJ2-7; tentatively, D is TRBD2 (6 bases). V lost 2 bases and J lost 4, with 18 bases in between. The V gene's germline CDR1 is MNHNS and CDR2 SASEGT. There are 16 residues in the CDR3. CDR3 region: CASSESPLALVYEQYF. Written as DNA, the CDR3 is TGTGCCAGCAGTGAATCCCCGCTAGCGTTAGTTTACGAGCAGTACTTC.

The rearrangement links TRBV7-2 to TRBJ2-2; D is unclear. Trimming stripped 3 bases from V and 3 bases from J, with 8 bases between. Germline-derived CDR1 and CDR2 are SGHTA and FQGNSA. The CDR3 is 14 residues long. The CDR3 nucleotides are TGTGCCAGCAGCTTTTCCCCCCACACCGGGGAGCTGTTTTTT. It encodes CASSFSPHTGELFF. The complete variable domain, with remaining parts taken from reference TRBV7-2 and TRBJ2-2, reads GAGVSQSPSNKVTEKGKDVELRCDPISGHTALYWYRQSLGQGLEFLIYFQGNSAPDKSGLPSDRFSAERTGGSVSTLTIQRTQQEDSAVYLCASSFSPHTGELFFGEGSRLTVL.

V is TRBV4-3 and J is TRBJ2-3, with TRBD2 identical over 7 bases. The CDR3 has 16 residues. Germline assignment: CDR1 LGHNA and CDR2 YSLEER. The V segment lost 4 bases and the J segment 1 base; nucleotides outside the gene matches: 8. The CDR3 region has the DNA TGCGCCAGCAGCCCCGAAGCCAGCGGGGGCACAGATACGCAGTATTTT. It is translated as CASSPEASGGTDTQYF.

The chain employs TRBV10-2 and TRBJ2-5; TRBD2 matches 10 bases. Germline CDR1 and CDR2: WSHSY and SAAADI. The ends lost 0 bases at V and 5 bases at J; junction bases unmatched: 3. The CDR3 consists of 15 residues. CDR3 sequence (DNA): TGCGCCAGCAGTGAGTCTCCTAGCGGGAGTGAGACCCAGTACTTC. Its translation: CASSESPSGSETQYF.

The chain recombines TRBV5-8 with TRBJ2-1; no definite D call. Looked up from germline, CDR1 is SGHTS and CDR2 is YDEGEE. The V end was cut by 6 bases, the J end by 6 bases, with 13 bases between. This CDR3 has 13 amino acids. The CDR3 DNA is TGTGCCAGCACCCGTCGGCGGCCCAATGAGCAGTTCTTC. Residues: CASTRRRPNEQFF.

V is TRBV11-2 and J is TRBJ1-1; a possible D gene is TRBD1 (5 bases). V lost 4 bases and J lost 4, with 13 bases in between. CDR1 is SGHAT and CDR2 is FQNNGV in the germline V gene. The CDR3 consists of 14 residues. The CDR3 sequence: CASSYDRGSTEAFF. The CDR3 DNA reads as TGTGCCAGCAGCTACGACCGGGGCTCCACTGAAGCTTTCTTT.

V is TRBV25-1 and J is TRBJ2-7; D may be TRBD1 or TRBD2 (5 bases each). Germline V gene data show CDR1 as MGHDK and CDR2 as SYGVNS. V was cut by 3 bases and J by 4 bases, with 10 bases left in between. The CDR3 extends over 13 amino acids. CDR3 bases: TGTGCCAGCAGTGATCGGGACGTATACGAGCAGTACTTC. Translation: CASSDRDVYEQYF.

The rearrangement links TRBV6-5 to TRBJ2-2; D gene uncertain. V was shortened by 10 bases and J by 3 bases, with 9 bases between the two germline ends. The V gene's germline CDR1 is MNHEY and CDR2 SVGAGI. The CDR3 runs to 12 residues. CDR3 sequence: CATRRYTGELFF. DNA for the CDR3: TGTGCCACCAGACGGTACACCGGGGAGCTGTTTTTT.

This chain links TRBV7-3 with TRBJ2-3; 11 bases are shared with TRBD1. The CDR3 covers 16 residues. Germline values: CDR1 SGHTA, CDR2 FQGTGA. V shed 5 bases, J shed 5 bases, and the junction held 9 bases outside the gene matches. This CDR3 is CASSPGQGAQEDTQYF. The CDR3 nucleotides are TGTGCCAGCAGCCCCGGACAGGGGGCGCAGGAAGATACGCAGTATTTT. Combining the CDR3 with reference TRBV7-3 and TRBJ2-3 gives the whole variable domain GAGVSQTPSNKVTEKGKYVELRCDPISGHTALYWYRQSLGQGPEFLIYFQGTGAADDSGLPNDRFFAVRPEGSVSTLKIQRTERGDSAVYLCASSPGQGAQEDTQYFGPGTRLTVL.

This sequence joins TRBV6-5 and TRBJ2-3; 8 positions match TRBD2. The J segment lost 4 bases and the V segment lost 5 bases, leaving 8 bases of the junction unmatched. Germline V lookup: CDR1 MNHEY, CDR2 SVGAGI. CDR3 size: 15 residues. This CDR3 is CASSISGVLADTQYF. CDR3 DNA sequence: TGTGCCAGCAGTATTAGCGGGGTCTTGGCAGATACGCAGTATTTT.

The rearrangement links TRBV2 to TRBJ2-7; the D gene is possibly TRBD1 (7 bases). From germline, CDR1 is SNHLY and CDR2 FYNNEI. The CDR3 is 13 amino acids. The ends were cut back, 7 bases at V and 4 bases at J, with 14 bases in the middle. In nucleotides, the CDR3 is TGTGCCAGCACCCGACAGGGAGGATACGAGCAGTACTTC. It specifies CASTRQGGYEQYF. The complete variable domain, with remaining parts taken from reference TRBV2 and TRBJ2-7, reads EPEVTQTPSHQVTQMGQEVILRCVPISNHLYFYWYRQILGQKVEFLVSFYNNEISEKSEIFDDQFSVERPDGSNFTLKIRSTKLEDSAMYFCASTRQGGYEQYFGPGTRLTVT.

The chain employs TRBV19 and TRBJ1-5; D uncertain. The CDR3 is 14 amino acids. Germline-derived CDR1 and CDR2 are LNHDA and SQIVND (reference sequence). Trimming took 3 bases from V and 1 from J, leaving 7 bases between them. In DNA form, the CDR3 reads TGTGCCAGTAGTATCGGACTGAGCAATCAGCCCCAGCATTTT. This sequence encodes CASSIGLSNQPQHF. The full variable domain, completed using reference TRBV19 and TRBJ1-5, is DGGITQSPKYLFRKEGQNVTLSCEQNLNHDAMYWYRQDPGQGLRLIYYSQIVNDFQKGDIAEGYSVSREKKESFPLTVTSAQKNPTAFYLCASSIGLSNQPQHFGDGTRLSIL.

The CDR3 sequence: CASSLSGGYGYTF. In DNA, the CDR3 is TGTGCCAGCAGTTTGAGCGGTGGCTATGGCTACACCTTC. The rearrangement links TRBV28 to TRBJ1-2; D gene ambiguous. The length of the CDR3 is 13 residues. Trimming shortened V by 3 bases and J by 4 bases, and 9 bases separated the two germline ends. Looked up from germline, CDR1 is MDHEN and CDR2 is SYDVKM.

The V call is TRBV30, the J call TRBJ2-7; 8 bases are a match to TRBD1. The V gene's germline CDR1 is GTSNPN and CDR2 SVGIG (reference sequence). The J segment lost 4 bases and the V segment lost 4 bases, leaving 9 bases of the junction unmatched. This CDR3 is built from 14 residues. The CDR3 region is CAWIDPGGGYEQYF. CDR3 coding DNA: TGTGCCTGGATAGACCCAGGGGGCGGGTACGAGCAGTACTTC.

The rearrangement joins TRBV7-3 to TRBJ2-1; D is ambiguous. Germline V lookup: CDR1 SGHTA, CDR2 FQGTGA. V lost 2 bases, J lost 3 bases, and 8 bases lay in between. This CDR3 has 14 residues. The CDR3 nucleotides are TGTGCCAGCAGCTTAGGTTCCAGCTACAATGAGCAGTTCTTC. It codes for CASSLGSSYNEQFF.

The chain recombines TRBV2 with TRBJ2-1; 9 nucleotides agree with TRBD1. The J segment lost 9 bases and the V segment lost 0 bases, leaving 6 bases of the junction unmatched. Germline CDR1 and CDR2: SNHLY and FYNNEI. The CDR3 loop spans 15 amino acids. CDR3 sequence (DNA): TGTGCCAGCAGTGAAGCATGGACAGGGGCCCCTGAGCAGTTCTTC. Amino acids: CASSEAWTGAPEQFF.

This clone appeared once. The chain combines TRBV28 with TRBJ1-2; D is perhaps TRBD1 (6 bases). V lost 7 bases and J lost 2, with 14 bases in between. From germline, CDR1 is MDHEN and CDR2 SYDVKM. This CDR3 contains 14 residues. The CDR3 protein is CASTLQGTNYGYTF. CDR3 in DNA: TGTGCCAGCACCCTCCAGGGGACCAACTATGGCTACACCTTC.

The chain uses TRBV6-5 and TRBJ2-7; no reliable D call. The CDR3 has 12 residues. CDR1 and CDR2 from the germline V gene are MNHEY and SVGAGI. With 5 bases removed from V and 3 bases from J, the gap between germline ends came to 8 bases. Here the CDR3 DNA reads TGTGCCAGCAGTGCGGACGGCTACGAGCAGTACTTC. This codes for CASSADGYEQYF.

This clone has a single count. The chain combines TRBV18 with TRBJ1-5; 7 bases align to TRBD1. The CDR3 extends over 15 amino acids. CDR1 and CDR2 from the germline V gene are KGHSH and LQKENI. V lost 3 bases and J lost 5; bases outside the gene matches: 7. Written as DNA, the CDR3 is TGTGCCAGCTCACCGACAGGGCCCCCGGATCAGCCCCAGCATTTT. Translated, it gives CASSPTGPPDQPQHF.

The chain uses TRBV10-1 and TRBJ2-7, with D tentatively TRBD2 (5 bases). Germline CDR1 WNHNN, CDR2 SYGVQD (reference sequence). The CDR3 length is 15 residues. V lost 2 bases to trimming and J lost 2 bases, with 13 bases between them. The CDR3 loop is CASSEVIGNPYEQYF. The CDR3, as DNA: TGCGCCAGCAGTGAGGTAATCGGGAATCCCTACGAGCAGTACTTC.

The genes are TRBV5-1 and TRBJ2-1; 7 bases line up with TRBD2. V lost 5 bases, J lost 9 bases, and 11 bases stayed unmatched. CDR3 length equals 14 residues. CDR1 and CDR2 (germline): SGHRS, YFSETQ. This CDR3 is CASRPRGREGEQFF. In nucleotides, the CDR3 is TGCGCCAGCAGACCCCGCGGCAGGGAGGGTGAGCAGTTCTTC.

This CDR3 reads CASSEVPETSGNTIYF. In DNA, the CDR3 is TGTGCCAGCAGTGAAGTACCCGAAACCTCTGGAAACACCATATATTTT. The genes are TRBV6-1 and TRBJ1-3; D not certain. Germline V CDR1 and CDR2: MNHNS, SASEGT. This CDR3 spans 16 amino acids. V was pared by 1 base and J by 0 bases, with 10 bases between.

The chain recombines TRBV5-6 with TRBJ2-7; the D is unclear. From germline, CDR1 is SGHDT and CDR2 YYEEEE. This CDR3 has 13 residues. Trimming removed 2 bases at V and 7 bases at J, with 13 bases between. This CDR3 is CASSFSTLGEQYF. In DNA, the CDR3 is TGTGCCAGCAGCTTCTCCACCCTCGGGGAGCAGTACTTC.